Each of the 10 T cell receptor beta chains below was sequenced from the same sample in a study of cytomegalovirus exposure and HLA in healthy donors. Amplification used 60 Vbeta primers and 13 Jbeta primers. Generated by immunoSEQ multiplex PCR, the TCRdb table keeps only in-frame clones and is missing some. The table has some 170,000 clones, about three quarters seen once; the top ten hold approximately 6.3%. Sequenced material: PBMCs. The receptors here all came from a man aged 40-49 years in good health and CMV-seropositive.

The J gene is TRBJ2-7, the V gene TRBV5-4; D is perhaps TRBD2 (5 bases). The germline V gene encodes CDR1 SGHNT and CDR2 YYREEE (reference sequence). CDR3 size: 13 residues. The germline V and J ends were trimmed by 3 bases and 3 bases, with 10 bases remaining between them. Here the CDR3 DNA reads TGTGCCAGCAGCTCCCCGGGGAACTACGAGCAGTACTTC. It is translated as CASSSPGNYEQYF.

This clone was observed once. The chain is built from TRBV4-1 and TRBJ2-3; TRBD2 matches at 11 bases. J lost 2 bases, V lost 0 bases, and 7 bases had no gene match. This CDR3 has 18 amino acids. Germline CDR1 and CDR2: MGHRA and YSYEKL. The CDR3, as DNA: TGCGCCAGCAGCCAAGAGCCCGGGACTAGCGGTTACACAGATACGCAGTATTTT. Translating it yields CASSQEPGTSGYTDTQYF.

The V gene is TRBV6-5, the J gene TRBJ1-1; perhaps TRBD1 as D (5 bases). Germline-derived CDR1 and CDR2 are MNHEY and SVGAGI. V was cut by 11 bases and J by 0 bases, with 13 bases left in between. The CDR3 has 13 amino acids. DNA of the CDR3: TGTGCCTCCCTCGAACAGGTGAACACTGAAGCTTTCTTT. Protein: CASLEQVNTEAFF.

This clone was seen only once. The rearrangement links TRBV27 to TRBJ1-2; 8 nucleotides line up with TRBD1. CDR3 length: 13 residues. V lost 5 bases, J lost 10 bases, and 9 bases stayed unmatched. The germline V gene encodes CDR1 MNHEY and CDR2 SMNVEV (reference sequence). CDR3 sequence reads: CASSLGTGDPYTF. CDR3 coding DNA: TGTGCCAGCAGTCTCGGGACAGGCGATCCCTACACCTTC.

The CDR3 loop reads CASSLQGNYGYTF. The DNA of the CDR3 is TGTGCCAGCAGTTTACAGGGAAACTATGGCTACACCTTC. The chain recombines TRBV6-5 with TRBJ1-2, with D maybe TRBD1 (6 bases). V lost 4 bases and J 2 bases, leaving 8 bases between the germline ends. Germline values: CDR1 MNHEY, CDR2 SVGAGI. The CDR3 covers 13 residues.

This clone appeared a single time. This chain links TRBV15 with TRBJ2-7; 11 bases match TRBD1. Germline trimming cut 5 bases from V and 7 bases from J; bases unmatched to any gene: 7. The CDR3 loop spans 14 amino acids. Germline CDR1 LNHNV, CDR2 YYDKDF (reference sequence). In nucleotides, the CDR3 is TGTGCCACCAGCCTCGGACAGGGGGCAGGTGAGCAGTACTTC. Protein: CATSLGQGAGEQYF.

The chain employs TRBV5-1 and TRBJ2-5; D remains unclear. The CDR3 contains 17 residues. V lost 3 bases to trimming and J lost 2 bases, with 20 bases between them. Germline V gene data show CDR1 as SGHRS and CDR2 as YFSETQ. The DNA of the CDR3 is TGCGCCAGCAGCTCCCCGCCCGGAGCGACCTATCAAGAGACCCAGTACTTC. Its protein is CASSSPPGATYQETQYF. The variable domain in full, completed from reference TRBV5-1 and TRBJ2-5, reads KAGVTQTPRYLIKTRGQQVTLSCSPISGHRSVSWYQQTPGQGLQFLFEYFSETQRNKGNFPGRFSGRQFSNSRSEMNVSTLELGDSALYLCASSSPPGATYQETQYFGPGTRLLVL.

J is TRBJ2-7 and V is TRBV6-5; 8 bases agree with TRBD1. Unmatched junction bases numbered 5, after V lost 2 bases and J lost 5 bases. CDR3 length: 14 residues. Germline values: CDR1 MNHEY, CDR2 SVGAGI. The CDR3 sequence: CASSYGQGVHEQYF. The CDR3 DNA is TGTGCCAGCAGTTACGGACAGGGCGTCCACGAGCAGTACTTC.

The J gene is TRBJ1-1, the V gene TRBV19; D is unclear. CDR3 size: 12 residues. The V and J ends lost 9 bases and 0 bases respectively, with 8 bases between them. Germline V lookup: CDR1 LNHDA, CDR2 SQIVND (reference sequence). CDR3 residues: CASRQLNTEAFF. CDR3 sequence (DNA): TGTGCCAGCAGACAATTGAACACTGAAGCTTTCTTT. Full variable domain (missing parts from reference TRBV19 and TRBJ1-1): DGGITQSPKYLFRKEGQNVTLSCEQNLNHDAMYWYRQDPGQGLRLIYYSQIVNDFQKGDIAEGYSVSREKKESFPLTVTSAQKNPTAFYLCASRQLNTEAFFGQGTRLTVV.

This rearrangement joins TRBV19 to TRBJ1-2; D might be TRBD1 (6 bases). V was pared by 5 bases and J by 5 bases, with 15 bases between. Germline assignment: CDR1 LNHDA and CDR2 SQIVND (reference sequence). CDR3 length: 14 residues. The CDR3 bases are TGTGCCAGTAGTCCTTCTAAACAGGGATATGGCTACACCTTC. Its translation: CASSPSKQGYGYTF.